Below, 19 T cell receptor beta chains from the same sample are listed, as sequenced in a study of a mutant IDH1 vaccine in newly diagnosed glioma. Profiled with immunoSEQ multiplex PCR; TCRdb holds only in-frame clones, not every one. The table includes over 65,000 clones, roughly 84% detected once. These receptors are not linked to any known antigen. Time point defined: week 35, safety follow-up. Vaccination used 300 ug of mutant IDH1 20-mer peptide per dose, with topical imiquimod. Sequenced material: PBMCs, taken from a glioma patient whose treatment included an IDH1 peptide vaccine. The origin of the receptors is a man younger than 35 with glioma.

V is TRBV7-9 and J is TRBJ2-1, with D perhaps matching TRBD1 or TRBD2 (5 bases each). The CDR3 runs to 18 residues. Germline lookup yields CDR1 SEHNR and CDR2 FQNEAQ (reference sequence). Trimming left V 1 base short and J 8 bases short, with 24 bases between. CDR3 region: CASSLVRSVIGQGDEQFF. CDR3 in DNA: TGTGCCAGCAGCTTAGTAAGGAGTGTTATAGGGCAGGGAGATGAGCAGTTCTTC.

This rearrangement joins TRBV18 to TRBJ2-7; 12 bases align to TRBD1. This CDR3 region has 16 residues. Trimming removed 3 bases from V and 3 bases from J; junction bases left unmatched: 6. Germline assignment: CDR1 KGHSH and CDR2 LQKENI. The CDR3 loop reads CASSPPGTGGIYEQYF. CDR3 nucleotide sequence: TGTGCCAGCTCACCCCCCGGGACAGGGGGCATCTACGAGCAGTACTTC. Combining the CDR3 with reference TRBV18 and TRBJ2-7 gives the whole variable domain NAGVMQNPRHLVRRRGQEARLRCSPMKGHSHVYWYRQLPEEGLKFMVYLQKENIIDESGMPKERFSAEFPKEGPSILRIQQVVRGDSAAYFCASSPPGTGGIYEQYFGPGTRLTVT.

The V gene is TRBV7-9, the J gene TRBJ1-2; D is unclear. This CDR3 has 13 amino acids. Trimming took 1 base from V and 4 from J, leaving 7 bases between them. The germline CDR1 and CDR2 sequences are SEHNR and FQNEAQ (reference sequence). CDR3 amino acids: CASSLGTSYGYTF. CDR3 nucleotide sequence: TGTGCCAGCAGCTTAGGAACGAGCTATGGCTACACCTTC. The full variable domain, completed using reference TRBV7-9 and TRBJ1-2, is DTGVSQNPRHKITKRGQNVTFRCDPISEHNRLYWYRQTLGQGPEFLTYFQNEAQLEKSRLLSDRFSAERPKGSFSTLEIQRTEQGDSAMYLCASSLGTSYGYTFGSGTRLTVV.

This rearrangement joins TRBV4-3 to TRBJ1-1; D unclear. CDR1 is LGHNA and CDR2 is YSLEER in the germline V gene. The CDR3 contains 15 residues. V lost 2 bases to trimming and J lost 0 bases, with 10 bases between them. This chain's CDR3 is CASSQLADMNTEAFF. For the CDR3, the DNA is TGCGCCAGCAGCCAACTGGCCGACATGAACACTGAAGCTTTCTTT.

The rearrangement links TRBV9 to TRBJ2-2; D ambiguous. The CDR3 runs 15 residues. The germline gives CDR1 SGDLS, CDR2 YYNGEE. V lost 0 bases and J lost 7, with 13 bases in between. In DNA form, the CDR3 reads TGTGCCAGCAGCGTAGATGGTCAGGCAAACGGGGAGCTGTTTTTT. Amino acid sequence: CASSVDGQANGELFF.

This clone was found a few times. The genes are TRBV2 and TRBJ2-3; 11 nucleotides align to TRBD2. Germline CDR1 is SNHLY and CDR2 is FYNNEI. Trimming removed 3 bases from V and 2 bases from J; junction bases left unmatched: 10. The CDR3 extends over 18 amino acids. CDR3 DNA: TGTGCCAGCAGTGATGAGTCGACTAGCGGGGAGTACACAGATACGCAGTATTTT. This codes for CASSDESTSGEYTDTQYF.

This chain joins TRBV19 and TRBJ1-5; TRBD1 might be the D (5 bases). With 2 bases removed from V and 1 base from J, the gap between germline ends came to 12 bases. Per germline, CDR1 LNHDA and CDR2 SQIVND (reference sequence). The CDR3 length is 16 residues. The CDR3 region has the DNA TGTGCCAGTAGTATACAGGGCCGGGGAAGCAATCAGCCCCAGCATTTT. Encoded protein: CASSIQGRGSNQPQHF.

This clone was seen just once. This chain links TRBV9 with TRBJ1-5; 8 positions agree with TRBD1. V shed 0 bases and J 3 bases; nucleotides not matched to a gene: 5. Germline CDR1 SGDLS, CDR2 YYNGEE. This CDR3 region has 16 residues. As DNA, the CDR3 is TGTGCCAGCAGCGTAGGCCCAGGGGGCTTCAATCAGCCCCAGCATTTT. This codes for CASSVGPGGFNQPQHF. Full variable domain (outside the CDR3, taken from reference TRBV9 and TRBJ1-5): DSGVTQTPKHLITATGQRVTLRCSPRSGDLSVYWYQQSLDQGLQFLIQYYNGEERAKGNILERFSAQQFPDLHSELNLSSLELGDSALYFCASSVGPGGFNQPQHFGDGTRLSIL.

This clone has a single count. The V gene is TRBV2, the J gene TRBJ1-3, with no clear D. Germline V gene sequence: CDR1 SNHLY, CDR2 FYNNEI. The CDR3 contains 14 residues. Trimming pared 8 bases from V and 0 bases from J, leaving 11 bases between. CDR3 in DNA: TGTGCCAGCCGGGAGAGGTCCTCTGGAAACACCATATATTTT. Its translation is CASRERSSGNTIYF.

The rearrangement links TRBV18 to TRBJ1-5; TRBD1 matches at 7 bases. The CDR3 covers 18 residues. With 0 bases clipped from V and 4 bases from J, the junction kept 12 bases outside the gene matches. CDR1 and CDR2 from the germline V gene are KGHSH and LQKENI. CDR3 residues: CASSPPLQGREGNQPQHF. DNA for the CDR3: TGTGCCAGCTCACCACCGCTACAGGGGAGGGAGGGGAATCAGCCCCAGCATTTT.

The rearrangement joins TRBV11-2 to TRBJ2-7; D might be TRBD1 (5 bases). V dropped 5 bases and J dropped 9 bases, with 17 bases sitting between them. The CDR3 extends over 13 amino acids. Germline values: CDR1 SGHAT, CDR2 FQNNGV. CDR3 nucleotide sequence: TGTGCCAGCAGCCTCGAGACGGACACACTGCAGTACTTC. Encoded protein: CASSLETDTLQYF.

This clone was detected only a few times. The chain is built from TRBV18 and TRBJ1-2, with a weak D call TRBD1 (5 bases). Germline CDR1 and CDR2: KGHSH and LQKENI. Trimming shortened V by 3 bases and J by 4 bases, and 9 bases separated the two germline ends. This CDR3 is built from 13 residues. The chain's CDR3 is CASSPRDLYGYTF. CDR3 DNA sequence: TGTGCCAGCTCACCTAGGGACCTCTATGGCTACACCTTC. Full variable domain (outside the CDR3, taken from reference TRBV18 and TRBJ1-2): NAGVMQNPRHLVRRRGQEARLRCSPMKGHSHVYWYRQLPEEGLKFMVYLQKENIIDESGMPKERFSAEFPKEGPSILRIQQVVRGDSAAYFCASSPRDLYGYTFGSGTRLTVV.

This clone has a handful of counts. This chain uses TRBV30 with TRBJ1-1, with 9 positions matching TRBD1. J gave up 4 bases and V 3 bases, and 3 bases lay outside the gene matches. CDR3 length: 13 residues. The germline V gene encodes CDR1 GTSNPN and CDR2 SVGIG (reference sequence). This CDR3 is CAWRGTGRTEAFF. The CDR3 region has the DNA TGTGCCTGGAGGGGGACAGGGCGCACTGAAGCTTTCTTT. Combining the CDR3 with reference TRBV30 and TRBJ1-1 gives the whole variable domain SQTIHQWPATLVQPVGSPLSLECTVEGTSNPNLYWYRQAAGRGLQLLFYSVGIGQISSEVPQNLSASRPQDRQFILSSKKLLLSDSGFYLCAWRGTGRTEAFFGQGTRLTVV.

This sequence joins TRBV18 and TRBJ1-1; no reliable D call. The CDR3 runs 13 residues. V lost 5 bases to trimming and J lost 1 base, with 8 bases between them. Looked up from germline, CDR1 is KGHSH and CDR2 is LQKENI. Here the CDR3 DNA reads TGTGCCAGCTCAAGTAATTGGAACACTGAAGCTTTCTTT. Residues: CASSSNWNTEAFF.

The rearrangement links TRBV5-1 to TRBJ1-2; D ambiguous. The CDR3 has 14 residues. The ends were cut back, 3 bases at V and 4 bases at J, with 13 bases in the middle. Germline CDR1 is SGHRS and CDR2 is YFSETQ. CDR3 coding DNA: TGCGCCAGCAGCTCCACTTCAGGAACCTATGGCTACACCTTC. This gives the protein CASSSTSGTYGYTF.

The rearrangement uses TRBV9 and TRBJ2-3, with 7 bases matching TRBD2. Germline lookup yields CDR1 SGDLS and CDR2 YYNGEE. V trimming: 3 bases; J trimming: 0 bases; junction bases outside the gene matches: 7. This CDR3 contains 16 residues. The CDR3: CASSGLAATSTDTQYF. CDR3 nucleotide sequence: TGTGCCAGCAGCGGCCTAGCGGCTACTAGCACAGATACGCAGTATTTT. The full variable domain, with the rest looked up from reference TRBV9 and TRBJ2-3, is DSGVTQTPKHLITATGQRVTLRCSPRSGDLSVYWYQQSLDQGLQFLIQYYNGEERAKGNILERFSAQQFPDLHSELNLSSLELGDSALYFCASSGLAATSTDTQYFGPGTRLTVL.

The chain couples TRBV6-1 to TRBJ1-5; tentatively, D is TRBD1 (6 bases). The CDR3 has 15 amino acids. Trimming removed 6 bases at V and 0 bases at J, with 12 bases between. Germline values: CDR1 MNHNS, CDR2 SASEGT. The CDR3 sequence: CASRLQGNSNQPQHF. The CDR3 DNA follows: TGTGCCAGCAGACTACAGGGAAATAGCAATCAGCCCCAGCATTTT.

The chain employs TRBV5-6 and TRBJ1-6; D gene uncertain. Trimming pared 2 bases from V and 5 bases from J, leaving 11 bases between. This CDR3 has 15 residues. Germline-derived CDR1 and CDR2 are SGHDT and YYEEEE. CDR3 region: CASSFPRTDNSPLHF. As DNA, the CDR3 is TGTGCCAGCAGCTTCCCAAGGACGGATAATTCACCCCTCCACTTT.

The chain combines TRBV5-4 with TRBJ2-6; D may be TRBD1 (5 bases). The V end was cut by 2 bases, the J end by 0 bases, with 12 bases between. The germline V gene has CDR1 SGHNT and CDR2 YYREEE (reference sequence). The CDR3 length is 17 residues. The CDR3 sequence: CASSFLTASSGANVLTF. The DNA of the CDR3 is TGTGCCAGCAGCTTTTTGACAGCCAGCTCTGGGGCCAACGTCCTGACTTTC.